This T cell receptor beta chain comes out of a study of cytomegalovirus exposure and HLA in healthy donors. V shed 10 bases, J shed 4 bases, and the junction held 7 bases outside the gene matches. The germline V gene has CDR1 ENHRY and CDR2 SYGVKD. The CDR3 is made up of 13 amino acids. Use of 60 Vbeta and 13 Jbeta primers characterized the PCR. This table comes from immunoSEQ multiplex PCR, and its TCRdb copy is limited to in-frame clones, with some not included. Among about 160,000 clones listed, approximately 81% were seen once. Note on this clone: Its cognate antigen is unknown.

Broader study findings: Most TCRs appeared rarely, but some public TCRs recurred in many donors.

V is TRBV10-3 and J is TRBJ1-5, with 7 bases lining up with TRBD1. Source material: PBMCs. This clonotype originated in a man between 18 and 35 years old in good health and CMV-seronegative. The CDR3 reads CASVVDRNQPQHF. CDR3 sequence (DNA): TGTGCCAGCGTTGTGGACAGGAATCAGCCCCAGCATTTT.